The 14 T cell receptor beta chains below come from one sample, sequenced in a study of PD-L1 blockade in urothelial cancer listed by TCRdb under 2017. Per the publication, the time point label means: peripheral blood 6 weeks after treatment start. Library construction relied on the immunoSEQ multiplex PCR assay. The immuneACCESS repertoire file appears here via TCRdb, limited to in-frame rearrangements. These files lack a portion of the clones; in checked studies, under half of the deficit traces to unresolved V genes, and the cause of the others is not known. The sample table lists about 43,000 clones, about four fifths of them with a count of one. The leading ten clones occupy about 15% of the sample. This material consisted of PBMCs, taken around atezolizumab (anti-PD-L1) treatment. The receptors here all came from a man aged 55 to 70 with urothelial cancer.

V is TRBV6-6 and J is TRBJ1-2, with 7 bases aligning to TRBD1. After removal of 7 bases from V and 3 bases from J, the junction contained 8 bases not matched to a gene. This CDR3 comprises 14 residues. Per the germline V gene, CDR1 is MNHNY and CDR2 is SVGAGI (reference sequence). For the CDR3, the DNA is TGTGCCAGCAACAAGGACAGGAGGGACTATGGCTACACCTTC. Translation: CASNKDRRDYGYTF.

The chain joins TRBV5-6 to TRBJ2-2; 13 bases agree with TRBD2. The CDR3 loop spans 15 amino acids. Germline loops: CDR1 SGHDT, CDR2 YYEEEE. V gave up 4 bases and J gave up 6 bases; unmatched junction bases: 3. The CDR3 DNA sequence: TGTGCCAGCAGCACTAGCGGGGGGGTCTCCGGGGAGCTGTTTTTT. The encoded protein is CASSTSGGVSGELFF.

This chain connects TRBV30 to TRBJ1-1; D is unresolved. Deletions cut 0 bases from V and 6 bases from J, with 14 bases between. The germline V gene encodes CDR1 GTSNPN and CDR2 SVGIG (reference sequence). This CDR3 comprises 14 residues. The CDR3 reads CAWSVSRHRPEAFF. The CDR3 nucleotides read TGTGCCTGGAGTGTATCACGACACCGCCCTGAAGCTTTCTTT.

This chain links TRBV7-3 with TRBJ2-2, with a possible D match to TRBD1 (6 bases). The V end lost 5 bases, the J end lost 5 bases, and 12 bases lay between the germline ends. Germline V gene lookup returns CDR1 SGHTA and CDR2 FQGTGA. This CDR3 has 14 residues. CDR3 nucleotides: TGTGCCAGCAGCCGGGACATTATTACCGGGGAGCTGTTTTTT. Translating it yields CASSRDIITGELFF.

This clone has only one observation. CDR3 protein: CASSIGQGTNYGYTF. CDR3 nucleotide sequence: TGTGCCAGCAGCATAGGACAGGGAACCAACTATGGCTACACCTTC. The chain combines TRBV5-4 with TRBJ1-2; 8 bases align to TRBD1. The CDR3 totals 15 residues. The trim removed 4 bases at V and 2 bases at J, leaving 7 bases unmatched. CDR1 is SGHNT, CDR2 YYREEE, per germline (reference sequence).

The J gene is TRBJ1-2, the V gene TRBV7-9; tentatively, D is TRBD1 (5 bases). CDR1 and CDR2 (germline): SEHNR, FQNEAQ (reference sequence). CDR3 size: 14 residues. Between the trimmed V and J ends, which lost 4 bases and 7 bases, there was a span of 16 bases. This CDR3 reads CASSSSGVRAGYTF. In DNA, the CDR3 is TGTGCCAGCAGCTCCTCGGGGGTAAGGGCTGGCTACACCTTC.

This rearrangement joins TRBV7-6 to TRBJ2-5, with D unresolved. CDR1 is SGHVS, CDR2 FNYEAQ, per germline. Trimming removed 5 bases at V and 5 bases at J, with 9 bases between. This CDR3 comprises 12 residues. CDR3 region: CASSAAGETQYF. In DNA, the CDR3 is TGTGCCAGCAGCGCCGCCGGGGAGACCCAGTACTTC.

The rearrangement links TRBV28 to TRBJ2-7, with D uncertain. The length of the CDR3 is 11 residues. Trimming pared 10 bases from V and 3 bases from J, leaving 10 bases between. CDR1 MDHEN and CDR2 SYDVKM come from the germline V gene. CDR3 amino acids: CATFSFYEQYF. CDR3 bases: TGTGCCACCTTTTCTTTCTACGAGCAGTACTTC.

This clone was detected only once. This chain connects TRBV6-6 to TRBJ1-6; D ambiguous. V lost 0 bases and J 10 bases, leaving 10 bases between the germline ends. CDR1 MNHNY and CDR2 SVGAGI come from the germline V gene (reference sequence). The CDR3 runs to 14 residues. The CDR3 DNA reads as TGTGCCAGCAGTTACTCGAGGTACGGGTCACCCCTCCACTTT. Amino acids: CASSYSRYGSPLHF.

V usage is TRBV7-6 and J usage is TRBJ2-1; 9 bases align to TRBD1. Germline V CDR1 and CDR2: SGHVS, FNYEAQ. The V and J ends lost 3 bases and 9 bases, in that order; junction bases with no gene match: 9. The CDR3 runs to 15 residues. CDR3 loop: CASSFSGQGGTEQFF. CDR3 bases: TGTGCCAGCAGCTTCTCGGGACAGGGCGGGACTGAGCAGTTCTTC.

This chain links TRBV4-1 with TRBJ2-3, with 11 bases aligning to TRBD2. Germline V CDR1 and CDR2: MGHRA, YSYEKL. The length of the CDR3 is 18 residues. J gave up 1 base and V 2 bases, and 8 bases lay outside the gene matches. CDR3 protein: CASSQLASGGLRTDTQYF. The CDR3 DNA sequence: TGCGCCAGCAGCCAACTCGCTAGCGGGGGGCTCCGCACAGATACGCAGTATTTT.

The chain couples TRBV30 to TRBJ1-1; 7 bases agree with TRBD1. The germline CDR1 and CDR2 sequences are GTSNPN and SVGIG (reference sequence). The CDR3 has 14 residues. The ends lost 2 bases at V and 4 bases at J; junction bases unmatched: 7. The CDR3 here is CAWSITGAATEAFF. The CDR3 nucleotides read TGTGCCTGGAGTATTACAGGGGCGGCCACTGAAGCTTTCTTT.

J is TRBJ1-4 and V is TRBV20-1; 7 positions match TRBD1. CDR3 length equals 10 residues. With V trimmed by 6 bases and J by 8 bases, 0 bases remained unmatched. The germline gives CDR1 DFQATT, CDR2 SNEGSKA (reference sequence). Here the CDR3 reads CSADREKLFF. DNA for the CDR3: TGCAGTGCGGACAGGGAAAAACTGTTTTTT.

This clone was found once. The V call is TRBV2, the J call TRBJ1-1; D is undetermined. Germline loops: CDR1 SNHLY, CDR2 FYNNEI. This CDR3 spans 16 amino acids. V lost 4 bases and J 0 bases, leaving 15 bases between the germline ends. CDR3 region: CASSGEQLSLNTEAFF. CDR3 DNA sequence: TGTGCCAGCAGTGGGGAGCAGCTTTCGTTGAACACTGAAGCTTTCTTT.